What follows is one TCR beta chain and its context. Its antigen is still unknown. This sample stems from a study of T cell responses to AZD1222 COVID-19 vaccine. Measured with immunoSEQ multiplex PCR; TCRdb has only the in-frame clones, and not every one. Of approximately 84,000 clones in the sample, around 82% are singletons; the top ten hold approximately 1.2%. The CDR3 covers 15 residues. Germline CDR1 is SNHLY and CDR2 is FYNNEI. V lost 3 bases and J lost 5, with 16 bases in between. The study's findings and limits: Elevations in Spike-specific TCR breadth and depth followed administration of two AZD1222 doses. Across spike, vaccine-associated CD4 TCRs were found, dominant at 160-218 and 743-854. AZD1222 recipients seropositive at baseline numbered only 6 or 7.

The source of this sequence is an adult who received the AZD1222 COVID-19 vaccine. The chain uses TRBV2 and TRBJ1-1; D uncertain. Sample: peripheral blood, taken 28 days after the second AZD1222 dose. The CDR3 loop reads CASSERVGKVTEAFF. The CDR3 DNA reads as TGTGCCAGCAGTGAGAGGGTTGGGAAGGTAACTGAAGCTTTCTTT.